These T cell receptor beta chains were read from a single sample in a study of shared clonotypes between healthy human individuals. Generated by immunoSEQ multiplex PCR, the TCRdb table keeps only in-frame clones and is missing some. This sample has roughly 760,000 clones; approximately 79% occur once, and the top ten carry over 1.5%. The sequenced material came from memory CD4+ T cells sorted from blood. Receptors originate from a woman aged 30 to 39 in good health. The CDR3 runs from the conserved cysteine through the conserved F or W. Fields, in order: D gene, J gene, V gene, clone size, CDR3 protein, CDR3 DNA. The D gene is left open where the match is weak. Clone size is stated in some rows and not others, as once, few, many or a class when expanded.

D gene: TRBD2
J gene: TRBJ2-3
V gene: TRBV27
clone size: once
CDR3 protein: CASTRAGGTDTQYF
CDR3 DNA: TGTGCCAGCACCCGAGCGGGGGGCACAGATACGCAGTATTTT

D gene: TRBD1
J gene: TRBJ2-7
V gene: TRBV6-8
clone size: -
CDR3 protein: CASRGDRFYEQYF
CDR3 DNA: TGTGCCAGCAGGGGGGACAGATTCTACGAGCAGTACTTC

D gene: -
J gene: TRBJ2-2
V gene: TRBV7-9
clone size: -
CDR3 protein: CASSLLYTYTGELFF
CDR3 DNA: TGTGCCAGCAGCTTACTGTACACATACACCGGGGAGCTGTTTTTT

D gene: -
J gene: TRBJ2-2
V gene: TRBV11-1
clone size: many
CDR3 protein: CASSVDPWGNTGELFF
CDR3 DNA: TGTGCCAGCAGCGTAGATCCGTGGGGAAACACCGGGGAGCTGTTTTTT

D gene: -
J gene: TRBJ2-7
V gene: TRBV5-1
clone size: few
CDR3 protein: CASSGTPYEQYF
CDR3 DNA: TGCGCCAGCAGCGGGACCCCCTACGAGCAGTACTTC

D gene: TRBD2
J gene: TRBJ2-3
V gene: TRBV19
clone size: once
CDR3 protein: CASSPGGAGAADTQYF
CDR3 DNA: TGTGCCAGTAGTCCCGGGGGAGCGGGAGCGGCAGATACGCAGTATTTT

D gene: -
J gene: TRBJ2-5
V gene: TRBV15
clone size: -
CDR3 protein: CATSRLDRWETQYF
CDR3 DNA: TGTGCCACCAGCAGGTTGGATCGGTGGGAGACCCAGTACTTC

D gene: -
J gene: TRBJ1-1
V gene: TRBV28
clone size: -
CDR3 protein: CASSLAGTGTEAFF
CDR3 DNA: TGTGCCAGCAGTTTGGCAGGGACGGGGACTGAAGCTTTCTTT

D gene: -
J gene: TRBJ1-2
V gene: TRBV6-5
clone size: -
CDR3 protein: CASRRRDYGYTF
CDR3 DNA: TGTGCCAGCAGACGTCGGGACTATGGCTACACCTTC

D gene: -
J gene: TRBJ1-2
V gene: TRBV19
clone size: -
CDR3 protein: CASTPTGNYGYTF
CDR3 DNA: TGTGCCAGTACCCCAACGGGAAACTATGGCTACACCTTC

D gene: -
J gene: TRBJ2-1
V gene: TRBV6-5
clone size: -
CDR3 protein: CASSFRGEQFF
CDR3 DNA: TGTGCCAGCAGTTTTCGGGGTGAGCAGTTCTTC

D gene: -
J gene: TRBJ1-5
V gene: TRBV6-5
clone size: -
CDR3 protein: CASMRGGDQPQHF
CDR3 DNA: TGTGCCAGCATGAGGGGCGGGGATCAGCCCCAGCATTTT

D gene: TRBD2
J gene: TRBJ2-1
V gene: TRBV5-1
clone size: -
CDR3 protein: CASSLQGTSGRADNEQFF
CDR3 DNA: TGCGCCAGCAGCCTCCAAGGGACTAGCGGGAGGGCGGACAATGAGCAGTTCTTC

D gene: TRBD2
J gene: TRBJ2-1
V gene: TRBV5-1
clone size: -
CDR3 protein: CASRRQLAESSYNEQFF
CDR3 DNA: TGCGCCAGCCGACGTCAACTAGCGGAAAGCTCCTACAATGAGCAGTTCTTC

D gene: TRBD2
J gene: TRBJ2-1
V gene: TRBV7-8
clone size: -
CDR3 protein: CASSGGRGEQFF
CDR3 DNA: TGTGCCAGCAGCGGGGGGAGGGGTGAGCAGTTCTTC

D gene: -
J gene: TRBJ2-3
V gene: TRBV6-4
clone size: -
CDR3 protein: CASSENLPTDTQYF
CDR3 DNA: TGTGCCAGCAGTGAAAACCTACCCACAGATACGCAGTATTTT

D gene: TRBD2
J gene: TRBJ2-7
V gene: TRBV5-5
clone size: -
CDR3 protein: CASSLIAGAVEQYF
CDR3 DNA: TGTGCCAGCAGCTTGATAGCGGGAGCGGTCGAGCAGTACTTC

D gene: -
J gene: TRBJ2-5
V gene: TRBV5-1
clone size: -
CDR3 protein: CASSLAQGPSQETQYF
CDR3 DNA: TGCGCCAGCAGCTTGGCCCAGGGCCCCTCCCAAGAGACCCAGTACTTC

D gene: -
J gene: TRBJ2-7
V gene: TRBV28
clone size: -
CDR3 protein: CASQQSPPYEQYF
CDR3 DNA: TGTGCCAGTCAACAGAGTCCCCCCTACGAGCAGTACTTC

D gene: TRBD1
J gene: TRBJ2-7
V gene: TRBV27
clone size: -
CDR3 protein: CASSPQGARRYEQYF
CDR3 DNA: TGTGCCAGCAGCCCTCAGGGGGCTCGGAGATACGAGCAGTACTTC

D gene: -
J gene: TRBJ2-7
V gene: TRBV6-1
clone size: -
CDR3 protein: CASSELFQGSQYF
CDR3 DNA: TGTGCCAGCAGTGAATTATTCCAGGGATCTCAGTACTTC

D gene: TRBD1
J gene: TRBJ1-1
V gene: TRBV5-4
clone size: -
CDR3 protein: CASSPRQGANTEAFF
CDR3 DNA: TGTGCCAGCAGCCCGAGACAGGGGGCGAACACTGAAGCTTTCTTT

D gene: -
J gene: TRBJ1-1
V gene: TRBV4-1
clone size: -
CDR3 protein: CASSPGWGADTEAFF
CDR3 DNA: TGCGCCAGCAGCCCAGGATGGGGGGCTGACACTGAAGCTTTCTTT

D gene: TRBD2
J gene: TRBJ2-1
V gene: TRBV19
clone size: -
CDR3 protein: CASSLAGGPYEQFF
CDR3 DNA: TGTGCCAGTAGCCTAGCGGGAGGGCCTTATGAGCAGTTCTTC

D gene: -
J gene: TRBJ1-5
V gene: TRBV5-1
clone size: -
CDR3 protein: CASSPGENQPQHF
CDR3 DNA: TGCGCCAGCAGCCCAGGGGAAAATCAGCCCCAGCATTTT

D gene: TRBD1
J gene: TRBJ2-7
V gene: TRBV10-1
clone size: few
CDR3 protein: CASSEAGGPYEQYF
CDR3 DNA: TGCGCCAGCAGTGAAGCAGGGGGCCCCTACGAGCAGTACTTC

D gene: -
J gene: TRBJ2-6
V gene: TRBV5-8
clone size: -
CDR3 protein: CASSLVISGANVLTF
CDR3 DNA: TGTGCCAGCAGCTTGGTGATCTCTGGGGCCAACGTCCTGACTTTC

D gene: -
J gene: TRBJ2-7
V gene: TRBV13
clone size: -
CDR3 protein: CASSPGLGGYEQYF
CDR3 DNA: TGTGCCAGCAGCCCCGGCCTAGGGGGCTACGAGCAGTACTTC

D gene: TRBD2
J gene: TRBJ2-5
V gene: TRBV6-5
clone size: -
CDR3 protein: CASSYYVAGGDGTQYF
CDR3 DNA: TGTGCCAGCAGTTACTATGTAGCGGGAGGTGATGGGACCCAGTACTTC

D gene: TRBD2
J gene: TRBJ2-1
V gene: TRBV14
clone size: -
CDR3 protein: CASSHQRRLAGHNEQFF
CDR3 DNA: TGTGCCAGCAGCCACCAAAGGAGACTAGCGGGTCACAATGAGCAGTTCTTC

D gene: TRBD1
J gene: TRBJ2-1
V gene: TRBV11-2
clone size: -
CDR3 protein: CASSLAGGPYNEQFF
CDR3 DNA: TGTGCCAGCAGCTTAGCAGGGGGCCCCTACAATGAGCAGTTCTTC

D gene: TRBD2
J gene: TRBJ2-5
V gene: TRBV5-6
clone size: -
CDR3 protein: CASRRLAGEEYQETQYF
CDR3 DNA: TGTGCCAGCAGGCGACTAGCGGGAGAAGAATACCAAGAGACCCAGTACTTC

D gene: -
J gene: TRBJ2-5
V gene: TRBV4-2
clone size: -
CDR3 protein: CASSQERASRTQYF
CDR3 DNA: TGTGCCAGCAGCCAAGAAAGGGCGTCGCGGACCCAGTACTTC

D gene: -
J gene: TRBJ1-1
V gene: TRBV28
clone size: -
CDR3 protein: CASTWGGVKGDTEAFF
CDR3 DNA: TGTGCCAGCACCTGGGGCGGGGTCAAAGGGGACACTGAAGCTTTCTTT

D gene: TRBD1
J gene: TRBJ1-5
V gene: TRBV2
clone size: -
CDR3 protein: CASSKNRGSQHF
CDR3 DNA: TGTGCCAGCAGTAAGAACAGGGGGTCCCAGCATTTT

D gene: -
J gene: TRBJ2-4
V gene: TRBV28
clone size: -
CDR3 protein: CASNGGGNKNIQYF
CDR3 DNA: TGTGCCAGCAACGGAGGGGGGAACAAAAACATTCAGTACTTC

D gene: TRBD2
J gene: TRBJ2-3
V gene: TRBV6-1
clone size: -
CDR3 protein: CASRPAGEGDTQYF
CDR3 DNA: TGTGCCAGCAGACCAGCGGGAGAGGGTGATACGCAGTATTTT

D gene: -
J gene: TRBJ2-2
V gene: TRBV2
clone size: -
CDR3 protein: CASRGGQNTGELFF
CDR3 DNA: TGTGCCAGCAGGGGGGGACAGAACACCGGGGAGCTGTTTTTT

D gene: TRBD1
J gene: TRBJ1-2
V gene: TRBV2
clone size: few
CDR3 protein: CASSARGSNYGYTF
CDR3 DNA: TGTGCCAGCAGTGCCAGGGGGTCCAACTATGGCTACACCTTC

D gene: -
J gene: TRBJ1-1
V gene: TRBV10-3
clone size: -
CDR3 protein: CAISEWGTEAFF
CDR3 DNA: TGTGCCATCAGTGAGTGGGGGACTGAAGCTTTCTTT

D gene: TRBD1
J gene: TRBJ1-4
V gene: TRBV2
clone size: -
CDR3 protein: CASRGQPATNEKLFF
CDR3 DNA: TGTGCCAGCCGGGGACAGCCGGCAACTAATGAAAAACTGTTTTTT

D gene: TRBD2
J gene: TRBJ2-1
V gene: TRBV25-1
clone size: -
CDR3 protein: CASSESAGGPLNEQFF
CDR3 DNA: TGTGCCAGCAGTGAATCAGCGGGAGGGCCGTTGAATGAGCAGTTCTTC

D gene: TRBD2
J gene: TRBJ2-4
V gene: TRBV2
clone size: -
CDR3 protein: CASSEWVTSGFLAKNIQYF
CDR3 DNA: TGTGCCAGCAGTGAATGGGTGACTAGCGGGTTCCTAGCCAAAAACATTCAGTACTTC

D gene: -
J gene: TRBJ2-3
V gene: TRBV5-1
clone size: -
CDR3 protein: CASSLVGGEVGDTQYF
CDR3 DNA: TGCGCCAGCAGCTTGGTTGGGGGAGAAGTTGGTGATACGCAGTATTTT

D gene: -
J gene: TRBJ2-7
V gene: TRBV6-5
clone size: -
CDR3 protein: CASSYPYEQYF
CDR3 DNA: TGTGCCAGCAGTTACCCCTACGAGCAGTACTTC

D gene: -
J gene: TRBJ1-4
V gene: TRBV9
clone size: -
CDR3 protein: CASSAGGALNQKLFF
CDR3 DNA: TGTGCCAGCAGCGCCGGGGGAGCCCTGAATCAAAAACTGTTTTTT

D gene: -
J gene: TRBJ2-6
V gene: TRBV27
clone size: -
CDR3 protein: CASSYRSQGGANVLTF
CDR3 DNA: TGTGCCAGCAGTTACCGTTCCCAGGGAGGGGCCAACGTCCTGACTTTC

D gene: -
J gene: TRBJ2-5
V gene: TRBV20-1
clone size: few
CDR3 protein: CSAGRRETQYF
CDR3 DNA: TGCAGTGCGGGGAGGAGGGAGACCCAGTACTTC

D gene: TRBD2
J gene: TRBJ2-1
V gene: TRBV5-1
clone size: once
CDR3 protein: CASSLTSEHEQFF
CDR3 DNA: TGCGCCAGCAGCTTGACTAGCGAGCATGAGCAGTTCTTC

D gene: TRBD2
J gene: TRBJ2-1
V gene: TRBV5-1
clone size: -
CDR3 protein: CASSLVLADFNEQFF
CDR3 DNA: TGCGCCAGCAGCTTGGTTCTAGCGGACTTTAATGAGCAGTTCTTC

D gene: TRBD2
J gene: TRBJ2-3
V gene: TRBV27
clone size: few
CDR3 protein: CASRPLPGLAEITDTQYF
CDR3 DNA: TGTGCCAGCAGACCGCTTCCGGGACTAGCGGAAATCACAGATACGCAGTATTTT

D gene: TRBD1
J gene: TRBJ2-7
V gene: TRBV28
clone size: -
CDR3 protein: CASRTGVQGAYEQYF
CDR3 DNA: TGTGCCAGCAGAACAGGGGTTCAGGGAGCCTACGAGCAGTACTTC

D gene: -
J gene: TRBJ2-1
V gene: TRBV28
clone size: -
CDR3 protein: CASSLGGVGSNEQFF
CDR3 DNA: TGTGCCAGCAGTTTGGGAGGAGTTGGTAGCAATGAGCAGTTCTTC

D gene: -
J gene: TRBJ2-3
V gene: TRBV9
clone size: many
CDR3 protein: CASKGQSTDTQYF
CDR3 DNA: TGTGCCAGCAAAGGACAGAGCACAGATACGCAGTATTTT